This TCR beta chain was profiled in a study of blood T cells in healthy people across ages. This clonotype showed up just a few times. Its antigen remains unidentified. General study findings and limits: Considered underestimates were the diversity estimates obtained from one million T cells.

Healthy Caucasian individuals from Russia aged about 6 to 100 were enrolled as donors. Every participating donor contributed approximately 9.5 milliliters of peripheral blood through a draw. The authors ran a second PCR of about 6 to 12 cycles using a sample-barcoded 5' primer and a J-beta primer mix. MiXCR was run by TCRdb on the 5' RACE reads, yielding one entry per CDR3 protein. The sample holds roughly 1.9 million distinct CDR3 sequences; about two fifths are singletons and the top ten take 23%. V gave up 0 bases and J gave up 9 bases, with 15 bases separating them. The germline CDR1 and CDR2 sequences are LGHNT and FRNRAP. This CDR3 comprises 15 residues.

The TCR originated in a human donor in good health. Sequencing was performed on blood. The rearrangement uses TRBV12-5 and TRBJ1-5; D gene ambiguous. The DNA for the CDR3 is TGTGCTAGTGGTTTGGTAATGGGTAATAAGTGGCCCCAGCATTTT. Translated: CASGLVMGNKWPQHF.